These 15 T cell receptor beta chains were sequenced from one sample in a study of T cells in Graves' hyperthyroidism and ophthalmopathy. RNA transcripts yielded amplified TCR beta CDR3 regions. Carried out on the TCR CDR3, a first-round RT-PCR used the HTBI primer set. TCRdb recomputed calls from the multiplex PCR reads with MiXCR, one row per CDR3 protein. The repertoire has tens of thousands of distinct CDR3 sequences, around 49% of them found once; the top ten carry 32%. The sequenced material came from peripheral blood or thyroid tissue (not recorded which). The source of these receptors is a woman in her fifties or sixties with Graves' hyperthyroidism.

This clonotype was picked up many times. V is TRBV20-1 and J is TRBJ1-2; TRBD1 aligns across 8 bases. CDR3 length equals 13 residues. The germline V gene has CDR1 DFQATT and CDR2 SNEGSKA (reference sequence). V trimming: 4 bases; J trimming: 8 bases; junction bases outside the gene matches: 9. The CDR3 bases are TGCAGTGCTACTGGGGACAGGAGATACGGCTACACCTTC. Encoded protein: CSATGDRRYGYTF.

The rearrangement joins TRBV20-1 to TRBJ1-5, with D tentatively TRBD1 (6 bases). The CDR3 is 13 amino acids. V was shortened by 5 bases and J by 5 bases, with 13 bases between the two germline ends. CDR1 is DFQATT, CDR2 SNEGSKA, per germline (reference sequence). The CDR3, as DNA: TGCAGTGCTCGAGGGGGGAACGATCAGCCCCAGCATTTT. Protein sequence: CSARGGNDQPQHF.

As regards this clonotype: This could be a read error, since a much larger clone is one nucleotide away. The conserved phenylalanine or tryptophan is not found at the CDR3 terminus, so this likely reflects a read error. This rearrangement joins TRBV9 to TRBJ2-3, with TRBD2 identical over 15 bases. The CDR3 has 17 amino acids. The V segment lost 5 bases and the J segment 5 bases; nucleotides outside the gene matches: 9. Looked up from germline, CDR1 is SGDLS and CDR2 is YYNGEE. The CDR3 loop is CASRPGTSGRPGDTQYS. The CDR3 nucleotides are TGTGCCAGCAGACCCGGGACTAGCGGGAGGCCGGGAGATACGCAGTATTCT.

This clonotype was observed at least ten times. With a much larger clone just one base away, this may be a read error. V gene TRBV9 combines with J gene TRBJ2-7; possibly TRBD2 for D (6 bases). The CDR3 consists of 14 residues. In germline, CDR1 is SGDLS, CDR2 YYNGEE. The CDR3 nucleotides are TGTGCCAGCAGCGCAGCCCCGGGACTCTACGAGCAGTCCTTC. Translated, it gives CASSAAPGLYEQSF.

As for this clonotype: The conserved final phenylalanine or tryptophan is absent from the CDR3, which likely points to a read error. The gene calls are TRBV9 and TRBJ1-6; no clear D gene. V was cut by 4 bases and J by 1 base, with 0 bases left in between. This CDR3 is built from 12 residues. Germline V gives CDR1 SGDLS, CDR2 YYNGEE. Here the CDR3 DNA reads TGTGCCAGCAGCTCCTATAATTCACCCCTCCACTCT. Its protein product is CASSSYNSPLHS.

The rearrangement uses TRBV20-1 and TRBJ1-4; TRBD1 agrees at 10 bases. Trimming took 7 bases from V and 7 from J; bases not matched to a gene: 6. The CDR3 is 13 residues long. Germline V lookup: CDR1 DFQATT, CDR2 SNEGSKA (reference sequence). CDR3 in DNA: TGCAGTGGGGGACAGGGGTTACTTGAAAAACTGTTTTTT. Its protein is CSGGQGLLEKLFF.

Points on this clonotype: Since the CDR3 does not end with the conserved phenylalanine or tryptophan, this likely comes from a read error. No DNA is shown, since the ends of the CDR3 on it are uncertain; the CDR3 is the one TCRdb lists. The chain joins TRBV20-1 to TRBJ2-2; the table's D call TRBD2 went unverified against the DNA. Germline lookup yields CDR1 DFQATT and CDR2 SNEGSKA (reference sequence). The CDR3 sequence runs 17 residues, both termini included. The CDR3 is CSTSRTSGRTRAGELVS.

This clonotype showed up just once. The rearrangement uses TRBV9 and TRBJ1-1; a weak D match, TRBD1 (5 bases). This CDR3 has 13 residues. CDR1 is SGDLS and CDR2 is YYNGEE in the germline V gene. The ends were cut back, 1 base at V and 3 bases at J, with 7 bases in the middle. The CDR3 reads CASSVTGHTEAFF. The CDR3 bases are TGTGCCAGCAGCGTAACGGGACACACTGAAGCTTTCTTT.

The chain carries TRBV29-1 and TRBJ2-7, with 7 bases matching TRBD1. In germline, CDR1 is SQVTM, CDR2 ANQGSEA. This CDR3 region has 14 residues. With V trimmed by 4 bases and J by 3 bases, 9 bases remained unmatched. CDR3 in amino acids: CSVGVRGQYYEQYF. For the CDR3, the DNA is TGCAGCGTTGGGGTCAGGGGACAGTACTACGAGCAGTACTTC.

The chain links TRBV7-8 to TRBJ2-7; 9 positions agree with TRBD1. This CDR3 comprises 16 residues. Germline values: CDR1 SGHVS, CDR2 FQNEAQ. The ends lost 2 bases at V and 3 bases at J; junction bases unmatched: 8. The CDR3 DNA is TGTGCCAGCAGCTTAAGTGACAGGGGGTTTGGCTACGAGCAGTACTTC. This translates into CASSLSDRGFGYEQYF.

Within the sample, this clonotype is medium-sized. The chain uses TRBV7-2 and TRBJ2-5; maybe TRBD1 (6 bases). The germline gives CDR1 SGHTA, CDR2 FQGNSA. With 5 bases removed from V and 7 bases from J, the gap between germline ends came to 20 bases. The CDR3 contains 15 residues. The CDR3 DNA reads TGTGCCAGCAGCCCGACCGGACAGCGTGTAGGGACCCAGTACTTC. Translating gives CASSPTGQRVGTQYF.

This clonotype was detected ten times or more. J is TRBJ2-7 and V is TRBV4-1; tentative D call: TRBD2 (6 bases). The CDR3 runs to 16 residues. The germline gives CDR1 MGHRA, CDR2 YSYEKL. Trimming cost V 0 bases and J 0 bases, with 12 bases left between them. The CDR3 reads CASSQEARDFSYEQYF. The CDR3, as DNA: TGCGCCAGCAGCCAAGAGGCCAGGGACTTCTCCTACGAGCAGTACTTC.

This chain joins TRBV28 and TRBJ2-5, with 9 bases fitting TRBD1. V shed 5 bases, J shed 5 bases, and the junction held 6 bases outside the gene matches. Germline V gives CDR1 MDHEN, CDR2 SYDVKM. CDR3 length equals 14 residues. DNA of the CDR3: TGTGCCAGCAGTCCCGGACAGGGGCGGGAGACCCAGTACTTC. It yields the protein CASSPGQGRETQYF.

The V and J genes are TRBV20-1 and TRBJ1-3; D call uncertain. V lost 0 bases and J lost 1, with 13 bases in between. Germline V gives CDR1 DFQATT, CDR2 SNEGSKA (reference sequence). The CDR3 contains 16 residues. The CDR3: CSARDGDGWSGNTIYF. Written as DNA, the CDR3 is TGCAGTGCTAGAGATGGTGACGGTTGGTCTGGAAACACCATATATTTT.

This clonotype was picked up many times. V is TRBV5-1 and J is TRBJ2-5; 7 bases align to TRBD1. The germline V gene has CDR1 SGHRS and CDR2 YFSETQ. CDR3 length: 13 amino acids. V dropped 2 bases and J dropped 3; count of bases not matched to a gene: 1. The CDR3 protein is CASSFTGEETQYF. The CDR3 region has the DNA TGCGCCAGCAGCTTCACAGGGGAAGAGACCCAGTACTTC.